These 24 T cell receptor beta chains were all obtained from the same sample, sequenced in a study of T cells after yellow fever vaccination. TCRdb processed the 5' RACE reads anew with MiXCR; each CDR3 protein has one entry. Of 500,000 to 650,000 distinct CDR3 sequences in the sample, roughly 12% were seen once. The sample here was PBMCs, taken on the day of the yellow fever booster vaccination. Receptor source: a man aged 25 to 45 who received the YFV17D yellow fever vaccine.

There are a few counts of this clonotype. The gene calls are TRBV6-5 and TRBJ2-3; 11 nucleotides match TRBD2. The CDR3 length is 16 residues. V lost 2 bases to trimming and J lost 4 bases; unmatched junction nucleotides: 5. Per germline, CDR1 MNHEY and CDR2 SVGAGI. In nucleotides, the CDR3 is TGTGCCAGCAGTTACGGGGTAGCGGGAGGGTCAGATACGCAGTATTTT. Translation gives CASSYGVAGGSDTQYF.

This chain connects TRBV5-1 to TRBJ1-1; perhaps TRBD1 as D (6 bases). The CDR3 has 16 residues. V lost 3 bases and J lost 0, with 15 bases in between. CDR1 and CDR2 (germline): SGHRS, YFSETQ. CDR3 amino acids: CASSSPTTGLNTEAFF. The CDR3 nucleotides read TGCGCCAGCAGCTCACCTACGACAGGATTGAACACTGAAGCTTTCTTT.

This clonotype appeared a few times. The chain recombines TRBV5-5 with TRBJ2-7; D ambiguous. The CDR3 consists of 14 residues. Trimming cost V 3 bases and J 2 bases, with 12 bases left between them. CDR1 and CDR2 (germline): SGHKS, YYEKEE (reference sequence). CDR3: CASSSFGGAYEQYF. The CDR3 DNA reads as TGTGCCAGCAGCTCCTTTGGCGGTGCCTACGAGCAGTACTTC.

This clonotype was picked up a small number of times. This chain links TRBV7-2 with TRBJ2-5; 7 nucleotides agree with TRBD2. Germline loops: CDR1 SGHTA, CDR2 FQGNSA. CDR3 length: 13 amino acids. The J segment lost 5 bases and the V segment lost 5 bases, leaving 5 bases of the junction unmatched. CDR3 amino acids: CASSTWEGETQYF. CDR3 coding DNA: TGTGCCAGCAGCACGTGGGAGGGGGAGACCCAGTACTTC.

In this sample, this clonotype turned up a few times. The V gene is TRBV10-3, the J gene TRBJ2-5; D is uncertain. V shed 3 bases and J shed 3 bases, with 5 bases lying between them. There are 12 residues in the CDR3. CDR1 is ENHRY, CDR2 SYGVKD, per germline. This chain's CDR3 is CAISEREETQYF. The CDR3 region has the DNA TGTGCCATCAGTGAACGGGAAGAGACCCAGTACTTC.

The chain couples TRBV7-7 to TRBJ2-5, with TRBD2 matching 7 bases. Germline V lookup: CDR1 SSHAT, CDR2 FNYEAQ (reference sequence). The CDR3 length is 15 residues. The DNA of the CDR3 is TGTGCTAGCTCTCCTCCGGGTCGGGGAGGGGAGACCCAGTACTTC. Translating it yields CASSPPGRGGETQYF.

The J gene is TRBJ2-7, the V gene TRBV20-1; no definite D call. CDR3 length: 12 amino acids. The V end lost 6 bases, the J end lost 3 bases, and 12 bases lay between the germline ends. The germline V gene encodes CDR1 DFQATT and CDR2 SNEGSKA (reference sequence). CDR3 amino acids: CSAYLNHYEQYF. The CDR3 coding sequence is TGCAGTGCGTACTTGAACCACTACGAGCAGTACTTC.

This clonotype was observed a few times. V usage is TRBV20-1 and J usage is TRBJ1-1, with D uncertain. Germline lookup yields CDR1 DFQATT and CDR2 SNEGSKA (reference sequence). V shed 3 bases and J shed 1 base, with 9 bases lying between them. The CDR3 has 13 amino acids. CDR3 in amino acids: CSAREDGNTEAFF. DNA of the CDR3: TGCAGTGCTAGGGAAGACGGGAACACTGAAGCTTTCTTT.

This clonotype has a count of ten or more. V is TRBV7-3 and J is TRBJ2-6; D ambiguous. V lost 6 bases to trimming and J lost 0 bases, with 6 bases between them. Germline loops: CDR1 SGHTA, CDR2 FQGTGA. This CDR3 is 14 amino acids long. CDR3 bases: TGTGCCAGCAGTAGGAGCTCTGGGGCCAACGTCCTGACTTTC. Translating it yields CASSRSSGANVLTF.

This clonotype was detected only a few times. The chain carries TRBV29-1 and TRBJ2-1, with a weak D call TRBD2 (5 bases). CDR1 SQVTM and CDR2 ANQGSEA come from the germline V gene. V was cut by 3 bases and J by 3 bases, with 15 bases left in between. CDR3 length: 15 residues. CDR3 in amino acids: CSVEEVGLGYNEQFF. The CDR3 coding sequence is TGCAGCGTTGAGGAGGTGGGCCTGGGCTACAATGAGCAGTTCTTC.

This clonotype was observed at least ten times. This sequence joins TRBV6-2 or TRBV6-3 and TRBJ2-5, with TRBD1 matching over 10 bases. From germline, CDR1 is MNHEY and CDR2 SVGEGT. CDR3 length: 13 amino acids. Trimming took 6 bases from V and 4 from J; bases not matched to a gene: 2. The CDR3 DNA reads as TGTGCCAGCAGAGGGACAGGGGTAGAGACCCAGTACTTC. Its translation: CASRGTGVETQYF.

This clonotype has more than one count but fewer than ten. The J gene is TRBJ2-1, the V gene TRBV6-5, with unresolved D. The V gene's germline CDR1 is MNHEY and CDR2 SVGAGI. Trimming shortened V by 5 bases and J by 9 bases, and 8 bases separated the two germline ends. This CDR3 contains 11 residues. Here the CDR3 DNA reads TGTGCCAGCAGTGCGGCTGGTGAGCAGTTCTTC. Protein product: CASSAAGEQFF.

The genes are TRBV9 and TRBJ2-3; unclear D gene. The V gene lost 1 base and the J gene lost 4 bases, with 13 bases spanning the gap. This CDR3 is built from 15 residues. The germline gives CDR1 SGDLS, CDR2 YYNGEE. The CDR3 DNA follows: TGTGCCAGCAGCGTACGACCCACTACGGCAGATACGCAGTATTTT. Amino acids: CASSVRPTTADTQYF.

This clonotype was seen a few times. The chain employs TRBV20-1 and TRBJ2-1; the match to TRBD2 covers 11 bases. V shed 4 bases, J shed 13 bases, and the junction held 6 bases outside the gene matches. The CDR3 consists of 12 residues. Germline CDR1 DFQATT, CDR2 SNEGSKA (reference sequence). The CDR3 coding sequence is TGCAGTGCTAAACTAGCGGGAGTTCGACAGTTCTTC. It codes for CSAKLAGVRQFF.

This clonotype has more than one count but fewer than ten. This chain joins TRBV20-1 and TRBJ2-1; TRBD2 agrees at 8 bases. The ends lost 1 base at V and 8 bases at J; junction bases unmatched: 13. CDR1 is DFQATT and CDR2 is SNEGSKA in the germline V gene (reference sequence). The CDR3 length is 16 residues. The CDR3 sequence: CSARGARKRERYEQFF. CDR3 sequence (DNA): TGCAGTGCTAGAGGAGCGCGTAAGCGGGAGAGGTATGAGCAGTTCTTC.

The table lists this clonotype with a few counts. The chain links TRBV6-5 to TRBJ2-4, with TRBD1 matching 7 bases. The V and J ends lost 2 bases and 4 bases, in that order; junction bases with no gene match: 2. This CDR3 has 14 amino acids. The germline V gene encodes CDR1 MNHEY and CDR2 SVGAGI. The DNA of the CDR3 is TGTGCCAGCAGTTACGGGACAGCTAAAAACATTCAGTACTTC. It specifies CASSYGTAKNIQYF.

This clonotype was counted only a few times. The chain joins TRBV28 to TRBJ2-1; no reliable D call. The CDR3 spans 11 residues. Trimming pared 4 bases from V and 12 bases from J, leaving 10 bases between. The germline V gene encodes CDR1 MDHEN and CDR2 SYDVKM. CDR3 in amino acids: CASSSQLRQFF. The DNA of the CDR3 is TGTGCCAGCAGTTCCCAGTTGCGGCAGTTCTTC.

The genes are TRBV21-1 and TRBJ1-2; the DNA was not used to check the table's D call, TRBD1. TRBV21-1 corresponds to a pseudogene. The CDR3 is 19 amino acids. CDR3 DNA sequence: TGTGCCAGCAGCAAAGTTCGTAGATTCAGGACAGGGGGCGGGCGCGGCTACACCTTC. Protein product: CASSKVRRFRTGGGRGYTF.

The chain combines TRBV10-3 with TRBJ1-5; the D is unclear. CDR1 and CDR2 (germline): ENHRY, SYGVKD. V was clipped by 2 bases and J by 2 bases, with 10 bases between them. The CDR3 length is 15 residues. CDR3 DNA sequence: TGTGCCATCAGTGAGGCCGGGGTTGGCAATCAGCCCCAGCATTTT. Protein sequence: CAISEAGVGNQPQHF.

This clonotype was seen a few times. V usage is TRBV10-3 and J usage is TRBJ2-3; 7 nucleotides agree with TRBD2. This CDR3 comprises 16 residues. V trimming: 2 bases; J trimming: 2 bases; junction bases outside the gene matches: 7. The germline V gene has CDR1 ENHRY and CDR2 SYGVKD. As DNA, the CDR3 is TGTGCCATCAGTGAGAGTCCGGGAGGATTCACAGATACGCAGTATTTT. This gives the protein CAISESPGGFTDTQYF.

The chain carries TRBV20-1 and TRBJ1-2; D remains ambiguous. Germline V gene data show CDR1 as DFQATT and CDR2 as SNEGSKA (reference sequence). V dropped 7 bases and J dropped 8 bases, with 17 bases sitting between them. The CDR3 runs 12 residues. CDR3 bases: TGCAGTGTGCGAGGCGGAGACCAGGGCTACACCTTC. Amino acid sequence: CSVRGGDQGYTF.

This clonotype was observed a few times. The chain uses TRBV10-3 and TRBJ1-2, with TRBD1 matching 12 bases. V dropped 8 bases and J dropped 8; count of bases not matched to a gene: 6. CDR3 length: 13 amino acids. In germline, CDR1 is ENHRY, CDR2 SYGVKD. The CDR3 spells CAIGGQGARGYTF. CDR3 DNA sequence: TGTGCCATCGGGGGACAGGGGGCACGAGGCTACACCTTC.

This clonotype has more than one count but fewer than ten. The chain couples TRBV20-1 to TRBJ2-7, with 10 bases identical to TRBD2. V trimming: 3 bases; J trimming: 5 bases; junction bases outside the gene matches: 13. CDR3 size: 16 residues. CDR1 is DFQATT, CDR2 SNEGSKA, per germline (reference sequence). The CDR3 DNA follows: TGCAGTGCTAGTATACTAGCGGGGTTGATAACGAACGAGCAGTACTTC. As protein: CSASILAGLITNEQYF.

V usage is TRBV9 and J usage is TRBJ2-6; 9 bases line up with TRBD2. CDR1 is SGDLS and CDR2 is YYNGEE in the germline V gene. This CDR3 has 21 residues. V was pared by 3 bases and J by 4 bases, with 20 bases of the junction left unmatched. The CDR3 region has the DNA TGTGCCAGCAGCGCACTAGCTAGTGCGGGAGGGCCGATAGCGGGGGCCAACGTCCTGACTTTC. It encodes CASSALASAGGPIAGANVLTF.